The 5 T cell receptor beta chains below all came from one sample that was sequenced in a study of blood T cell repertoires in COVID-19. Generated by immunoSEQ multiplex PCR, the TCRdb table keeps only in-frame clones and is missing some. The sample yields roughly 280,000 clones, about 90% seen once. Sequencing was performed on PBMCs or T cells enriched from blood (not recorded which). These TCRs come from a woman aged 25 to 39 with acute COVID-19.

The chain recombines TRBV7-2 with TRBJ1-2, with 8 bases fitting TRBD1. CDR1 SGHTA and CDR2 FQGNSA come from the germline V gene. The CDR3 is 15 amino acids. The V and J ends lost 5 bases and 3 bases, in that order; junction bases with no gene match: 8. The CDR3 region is CASSPRQGRDYGYTF. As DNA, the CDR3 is TGTGCCAGCAGCCCACGACAGGGGCGGGACTATGGCTACACCTTC.

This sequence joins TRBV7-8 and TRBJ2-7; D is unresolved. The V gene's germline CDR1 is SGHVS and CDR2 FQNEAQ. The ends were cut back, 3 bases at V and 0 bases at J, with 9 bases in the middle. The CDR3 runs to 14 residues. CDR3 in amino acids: CASSFLGSSYEQYF. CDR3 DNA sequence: TGTGCCAGCAGCTTTTTGGGCAGCTCCTACGAGCAGTACTTC.

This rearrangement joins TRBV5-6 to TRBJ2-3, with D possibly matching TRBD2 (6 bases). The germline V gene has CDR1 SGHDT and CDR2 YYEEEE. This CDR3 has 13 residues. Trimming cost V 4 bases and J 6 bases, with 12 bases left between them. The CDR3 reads CASSGDSWDTQYF. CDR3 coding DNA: TGTGCCAGCAGCGGGGACTCCTGGGATACGCAGTATTTT.

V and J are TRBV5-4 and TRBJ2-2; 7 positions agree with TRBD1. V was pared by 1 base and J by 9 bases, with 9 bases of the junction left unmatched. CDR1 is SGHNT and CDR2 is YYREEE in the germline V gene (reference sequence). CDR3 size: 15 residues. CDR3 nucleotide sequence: TGTGCCAGCAGCTTGTCTTCGATGACAGGGAGGGAGCTGTTTTTT. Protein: CASSLSSMTGRELFF.

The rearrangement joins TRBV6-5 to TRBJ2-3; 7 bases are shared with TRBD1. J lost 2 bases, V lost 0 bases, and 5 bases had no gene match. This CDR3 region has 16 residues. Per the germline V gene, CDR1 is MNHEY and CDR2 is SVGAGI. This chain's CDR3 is CASSYSGRGITDTQYF. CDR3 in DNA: TGTGCCAGCAGTTACTCGGGCAGGGGGATCACAGATACGCAGTATTTT.